Shown below are 9 T cell receptor beta chains from a single sample sequenced in a study of T-cell memory formation after mild COVID-19. TCRdb re-called the 5' RACE reads with MiXCR, one entry per CDR3 protein. The sample carries 580,000 or so distinct CDR3 sequences, 17% recorded once. Input material: PBMCs or a T cell subset sorted from them (not recorded which). Receptor source: an adult woman who had mild COVID-19 (a few samples of this study predate the infection). Cell type and time point are not known.

The sample holds a few counts of this clonotype. The V call is TRBV5-1, the J call TRBJ2-3; D gene uncertain. This CDR3 spans 16 amino acids. Germline V gene sequence: CDR1 SGHRS, CDR2 YFSETQ. Deletions cut 3 bases from V and 3 bases from J, with 17 bases between. CDR3 protein: CASSYLNTRATDTQYF. The CDR3 DNA reads as TGCGCCAGCAGCTACCTAAATACCCGAGCTACAGATACGCAGTATTTT.

The sample holds many counts of this clonotype. This chain connects TRBV4-1 to TRBJ2-1; D is perhaps TRBD1 (6 bases). The V and J ends lost 2 bases and 14 bases respectively, with 19 bases between them. CDR1 is MGHRA, CDR2 YSYEKL, per germline. The CDR3 spans 14 residues. The CDR3: CASSQQDLGQPEFF. In nucleotides, the CDR3 is TGCGCCAGCAGCCAACAAGACCTGGGACAACCGGAGTTCTTC.

This chain links TRBV2 with TRBJ2-4; D might be TRBD1 (6 bases). This CDR3 spans 13 amino acids. Trimming left V 5 bases short and J 8 bases short, with 13 bases between. Germline V gene lookup returns CDR1 SNHLY and CDR2 FYNNEI. CDR3 protein: CASSLQGLDIQYF. The CDR3 nucleotides read TGTGCCAGCAGTCTACAGGGTTTGGACATTCAGTACTTC.

This clonotype was recorded many times. The chain recombines TRBV12-3 or TRBV12-4 with TRBJ2-1; 10 bases align to TRBD1. The CDR3 runs to 15 residues. V shed 5 bases, J shed 6 bases, and the junction held 7 bases outside the gene matches. CDR3 coding DNA: TGTGCCAGCAGTCCTAGACAGGGGGCGGGCAATGAGCAGTTCTTC. This gives the protein CASSPRQGAGNEQFF.

The chain is built from TRBV5-1 and TRBJ2-5; D is unresolved. Looked up from germline, CDR1 is SGHRS and CDR2 is YFSETQ. CDR3 length equals 13 residues. The V gene lost 6 bases and the J gene lost 7 bases, with 16 bases spanning the gap. In nucleotides, the CDR3 is TGCGCCAGCAACCTAGGCCCACCGGGGACCCAGTACTTC. Protein: CASNLGPPGTQYF.

A few counts support this clonotype. The rearrangement uses TRBV9 and TRBJ1-1; no definite D call. Germline lookup yields CDR1 SGDLS and CDR2 YYNGEE. Trimming left V 0 bases short and J 5 bases short, with 11 bases between. This CDR3 region has 14 residues. CDR3 bases: TGTGCCAGCAGCGTAGTCCCGGTGAGGACTGAAGCTTTCTTT. Its translation is CASSVVPVRTEAFF.

Only a few counts were recorded for this clonotype. The chain carries TRBV4-1 and TRBJ1-1; 11 bases agree with TRBD1. The V segment lost 4 bases and the J segment 5 bases; nucleotides outside the gene matches: 15. The CDR3 consists of 18 residues. The V gene's germline CDR1 is MGHRA and CDR2 YSYEKL. For the CDR3, the DNA is TGCGCCAGCAGCCGCTCGCTGGACAGGGGGCGCGTTCTAACTGAAGCTTTCTTT. Translating it yields CASSRSLDRGRVLTEAFF.

This clonotype came up a few times. As DNA, the CDR3 is TGCGCCAGCAGCTTGGAGCTAGCGGGTTTGTACAATGAGCAGTTCTTC. Translated: CASSLELAGLYNEQFF. The chain has TRBV5-1 and TRBJ2-1; TRBD2 aligns across 8 bases. With V trimmed by 0 bases and J by 4 bases, 6 bases remained unmatched. The CDR3 runs to 16 residues. Germline values: CDR1 SGHRS, CDR2 YFSETQ. Together with reference TRBV5-1 and TRBJ2-1, the CDR3 gives the full variable domain: KAGVTQTPRYLIKTRGQQVTLSCSPISGHRSVSWYQQTPGQGLQFLFEYFSETQRNKGNFPGRFSGRQFSNSRSEMNVSTLELGDSALYLCASSLELAGLYNEQFFGPGTRLTVL.

The chain joins TRBV4-1 to TRBJ2-2; D might be TRBD1 or TRBD2, each matching 5 bases. In germline, CDR1 is MGHRA, CDR2 YSYEKL. The CDR3 covers 16 residues. V dropped 6 bases and J dropped 6 bases, with 20 bases sitting between them. CDR3 in amino acids: CASSQGPRGVAGELFF. CDR3 bases: TGCGCCAGCAGTCAGGGACCGAGGGGAGTCGCCGGGGAGCTGTTTTTT.